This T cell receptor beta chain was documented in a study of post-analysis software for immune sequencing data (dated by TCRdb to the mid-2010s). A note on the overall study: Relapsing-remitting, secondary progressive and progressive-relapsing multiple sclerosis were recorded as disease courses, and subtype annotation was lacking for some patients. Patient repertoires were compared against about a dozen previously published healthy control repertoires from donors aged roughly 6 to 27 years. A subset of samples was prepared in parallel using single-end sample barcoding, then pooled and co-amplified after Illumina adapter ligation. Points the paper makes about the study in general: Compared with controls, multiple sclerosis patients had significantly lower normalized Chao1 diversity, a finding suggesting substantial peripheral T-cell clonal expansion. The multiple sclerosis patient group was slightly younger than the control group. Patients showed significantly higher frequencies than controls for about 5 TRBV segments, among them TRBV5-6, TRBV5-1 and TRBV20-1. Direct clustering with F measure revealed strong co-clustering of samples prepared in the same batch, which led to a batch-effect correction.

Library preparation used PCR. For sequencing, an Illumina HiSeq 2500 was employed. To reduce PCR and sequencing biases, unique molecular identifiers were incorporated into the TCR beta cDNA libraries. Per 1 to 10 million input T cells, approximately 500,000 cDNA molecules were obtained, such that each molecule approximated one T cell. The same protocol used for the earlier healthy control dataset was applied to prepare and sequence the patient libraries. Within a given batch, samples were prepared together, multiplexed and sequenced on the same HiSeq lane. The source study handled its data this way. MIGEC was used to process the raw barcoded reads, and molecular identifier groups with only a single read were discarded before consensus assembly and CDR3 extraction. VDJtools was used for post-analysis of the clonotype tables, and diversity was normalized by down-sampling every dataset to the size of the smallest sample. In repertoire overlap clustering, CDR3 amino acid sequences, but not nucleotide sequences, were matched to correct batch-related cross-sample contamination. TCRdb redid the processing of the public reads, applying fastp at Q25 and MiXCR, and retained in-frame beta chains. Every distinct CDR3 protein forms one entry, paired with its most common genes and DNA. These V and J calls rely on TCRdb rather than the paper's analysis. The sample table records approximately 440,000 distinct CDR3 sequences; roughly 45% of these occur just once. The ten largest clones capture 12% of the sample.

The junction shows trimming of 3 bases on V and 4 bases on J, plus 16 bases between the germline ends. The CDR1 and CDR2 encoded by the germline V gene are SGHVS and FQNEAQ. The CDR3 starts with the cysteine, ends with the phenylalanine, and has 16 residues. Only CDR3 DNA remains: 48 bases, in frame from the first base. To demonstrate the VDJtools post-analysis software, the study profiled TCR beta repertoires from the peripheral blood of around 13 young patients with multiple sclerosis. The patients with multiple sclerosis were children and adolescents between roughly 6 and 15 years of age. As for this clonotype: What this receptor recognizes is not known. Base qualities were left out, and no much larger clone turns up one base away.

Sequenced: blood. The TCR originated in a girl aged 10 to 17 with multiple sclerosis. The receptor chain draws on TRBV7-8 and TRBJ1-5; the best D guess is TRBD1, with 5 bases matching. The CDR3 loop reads CASSFPRRGGNQPQHF. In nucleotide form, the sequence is TGTGCCAGCAGCTTCCCCCGGAGGGGAGGGAATCAGCCCCAGCATTTT.